This T cell receptor beta chain was sequenced in a study of human T cells and chemical hapten exposure. For the study at large: Patch tests applied 0.01% DPC to the upper back and were scored after 6 days.

TCRdb re-analysed the RACE reads in MiXCR, keeping a single row per CDR3 protein. The repertoire includes some 52,000 distinct CDR3 sequences, 11% of them detected once, and 1.8% sits in the top ten. Documented time point: patch test 1, 2 weeks after DPC sensitization. Indicated treatment: therapeutic diphenylcyclopropenone sensitization with weekly scalp DPC. Total RNA extraction was carried out from unfractionated whole blood. CDR1 is MGHDK, CDR2 SYGVNS, per germline. Deletions cut 4 bases from V and 5 bases from J, with 9 bases between. The CDR3 sequence is 13 residues long. Sequencing was performed on whole blood, taken in connection with sensitization to the hapten diphenylcyclopropenone (DPC). The V gene is TRBV25-1, the J gene TRBJ1-5, with unresolved D. The clonotype comes from a woman aged 40 to 55 with alopecia areata. Some clones in this sample may be carry-over from other donors' samples. CDR3 amino acids: CASSGEGDQPQHF. The CDR3 DNA reads TGTGCCAGCAGTGGTGAGGGAGATCAGCCCCAGCATTTT.